This is a list of T cell receptor beta chains from one sample in a study of shared clonotypes between healthy human individuals. The protocol was immunoSEQ multiplex PCR, while the TCRdb copy is restricted to in-frame clones and leaves out a portion. The table lists about a million clones, about 75% of them singletons. Sequencing was performed on memory CD4+ T cells sorted from blood. These receptor sequences come from a man in his late teens or twenties in good health. The CDR3 runs from the conserved cysteine through the conserved F or W. A D gene is named only where the DNA matches it firmly. Clone size, where shown, is once, few, many, or a class for clones that have expanded.

.,13,.,TRBV6-6,TRBJ2-3,CASRWTTTDTQYF,TGTGCCAGTCGGTGGACTACCACAGATACGCAGTATTTT
.,16,TRBD2,TRBV27,TRBJ2-1,CASSLGTTQRYNEQFF,TGTGCCAGCAGTCTCGGGACTACCCAGAGGTACAATGAGCAGTTCTTC
.,16,.,TRBV19,TRBJ1-5,CASSIGQSFANQPQHF,TGTGCCAGTAGTATAGGCCAGTCTTTTGCGAATCAGCCCCAGCATTTT
once,17,TRBD1,TRBV25-1,TRBJ1-1,CASSALPGTGGDTEAFF,TGTGCCAGCAGTGCATTACCGGGGACAGGTGGGGACACTGAAGCTTTCTTT
.,14,.,TRBV9,TRBJ1-6,CASQAGEYGSPLHF,TGTGCCAGCCAAGCAGGGGAGTATGGTTCACCCCTCCACTTT
.,12,.,TRBV9,TRBJ2-3,CASSVGTDTQYF,TGTGCCAGCAGCGTAGGAACAGATACGCAGTATTTT
once,16,.,TRBV5-6,TRBJ2-1,CASSLGGHLTYNEQFF,TGTGCCAGCAGCTTAGGGGGACACCTTACCTACAATGAGCAGTTCTTC
many,13,.,TRBV7-2,TRBJ2-3,CASSRLVADTQYF,TGTGCCAGCAGCCGCCTCGTTGCAGATACGCAGTATTTT
.,15,.,TRBV4-1,TRBJ2-7,CASSHPGRGRYEQYF,TGCGCCAGCAGCCATCCCGGACGGGGACGCTACGAGCAGTACTTC
.,18,.,TRBV5-1,TRBJ2-3,CASSPGGSGVGSTDTQYF,TGCGCCAGCAGCCCTGGAGGAAGCGGTGTTGGTAGCACAGATACGCAGTATTTT
.,15,.,TRBV11-2,TRBJ2-7,CASTPAGTGMGEQYF,TGTGCCAGCACCCCGGCGGGTACAGGGATGGGCGAGCAGTACTTC
.,15,TRBD2,TRBV7-9,TRBJ2-3,CASSLTSGRPDTQYF,TGTGCCAGCAGCTTGACTAGCGGGAGGCCCGATACGCAGTATTTT
few,12,TRBD2,TRBV9,TRBJ2-7,CASSAREGEQYF,TGTGCCAGCAGCGCTCGGGAGGGGGAGCAGTACTTC
.,16,.,TRBV28,TRBJ1-2,CASSPQGGRTNYGYTF,TGTGCCAGCAGCCCCCAGGGAGGGAGGACTAACTATGGCTACACCTTC
once,15,TRBD1,TRBV11-2,TRBJ2-7,CASSLRGQGSNEQYF,TGTGCCAGCAGCTTAAGGGGACAGGGGAGTAACGAGCAGTACTTC
.,16,TRBD1,TRBV9,TRBJ1-6,CASSVAGGQGYSPLHF,TGTGCCAGCAGCGTAGCTGGGGGACAGGGATATTCACCCCTCCACTTT
few,15,TRBD1,TRBV7-9,TRBJ1-6,CASSSTNRGGSPLHF,TGTGCCAGCAGCTCAACCAACAGGGGAGGTTCACCCCTCCACTTT
.,15,.,TRBV4-1,TRBJ2-4,CASSQGTQAKNIQYF,TGCGCCAGCAGCCAAGGGACTCAGGCCAAAAACATTCAGTACTTC
.,18,TRBD2,TRBV5-1,TRBJ2-2,CASTVRPLAGGTTGELFF,TGCGCCAGCACCGTGCGCCCACTAGCGGGGGGAACCACCGGGGAGCTGTTTTTT
.,15,.,TRBV30,TRBJ1-2,CAWSPLRGLSYGYTF,TGTGCCTGGTCCCCCCTACGGGGGCTCTCCTATGGCTACACCTTC
.,13,.,TRBV5-4,TRBJ1-2,CASSFGAAYGYTF,TGTGCCAGCAGCTTTGGGGCTGCCTATGGCTACACCTTC
once,16,TRBD1,TRBV15,TRBJ1-2,CATSRLGTESNYGYTF,TGTGCCACCAGCAGACTCGGGACAGAATCTAACTATGGCTACACCTTC
.,16,TRBD2,TRBV7-6,TRBJ2-1,CASSPTPGGSFNEQFF,TGTGCCAGCAGCCCGACCCCTGGCGGGAGTTTCAATGAGCAGTTCTTC
.,13,TRBD1,TRBV5-1,TRBJ1-1,CASSFQGDTEAFF,TGCGCCAGCAGCTTCCAGGGGGACACTGAAGCTTTCTTT
.,14,.,TRBV19,TRBJ2-7,CARGASTERNEQYF,TGTGCCCGGGGAGCGTCAACAGAAAGGAACGAGCAGTACTTC
few,15,TRBD2,TRBV4-3,TRBJ2-7,CASAAGLAGSYEQYF,TGCGCCAGCGCGGCGGGACTAGCGGGATCTTACGAGCAGTACTTC